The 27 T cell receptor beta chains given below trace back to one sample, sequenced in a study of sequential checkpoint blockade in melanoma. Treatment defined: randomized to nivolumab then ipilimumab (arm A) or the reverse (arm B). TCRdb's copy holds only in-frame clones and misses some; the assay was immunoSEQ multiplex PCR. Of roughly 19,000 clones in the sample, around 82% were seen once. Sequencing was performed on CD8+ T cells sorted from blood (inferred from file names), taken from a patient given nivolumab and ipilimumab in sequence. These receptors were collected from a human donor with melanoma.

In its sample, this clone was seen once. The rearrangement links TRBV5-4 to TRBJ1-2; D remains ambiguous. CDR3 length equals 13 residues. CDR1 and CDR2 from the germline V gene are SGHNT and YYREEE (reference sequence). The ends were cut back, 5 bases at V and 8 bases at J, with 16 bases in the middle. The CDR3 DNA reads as TGTGCCAGCAGTTGGCCTGGCGAGGGAGGCTACACCTTC. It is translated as CASSWPGEGGYTF. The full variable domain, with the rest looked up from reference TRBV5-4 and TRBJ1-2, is ETGVTQSPTHLIKTRGQQVTLRCSSQSGHNTVSWYQQALGQGPQFIFQYYREEENGRGNFPPRFSGLQFPNYSSELNVNALELDDSALYLCASSWPGEGGYTFGSGTRLTVV.

CDR3 sequence reads: CSGGETDTQYF. The CDR3 nucleotides are TGCAGTGGCGGTGAGACAGATACGCAGTATTTT. The genes are TRBV20-1 and TRBJ2-3; D ambiguous. From germline, CDR1 is DFQATT and CDR2 SNEGSKA (reference sequence). The CDR3 is 11 residues long. V gave up 7 bases and J gave up 3 bases, with 8 bases separating them.

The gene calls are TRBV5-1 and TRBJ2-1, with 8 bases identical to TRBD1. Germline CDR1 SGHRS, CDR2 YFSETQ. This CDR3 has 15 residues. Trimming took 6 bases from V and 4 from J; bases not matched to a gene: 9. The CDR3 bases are TGCGCCAGCAAGGGTGAGGACAGGGAGTACAATGAGCAGTTCTTC. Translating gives CASKGEDREYNEQFF.

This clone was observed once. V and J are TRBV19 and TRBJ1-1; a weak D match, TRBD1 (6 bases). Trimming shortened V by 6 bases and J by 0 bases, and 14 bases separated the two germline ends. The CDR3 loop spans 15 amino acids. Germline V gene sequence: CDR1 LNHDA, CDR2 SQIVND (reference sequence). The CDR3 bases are TGTGCCAGTAGACATTCAGGACAGTTGAACACTGAAGCTTTCTTT. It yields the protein CASRHSGQLNTEAFF.

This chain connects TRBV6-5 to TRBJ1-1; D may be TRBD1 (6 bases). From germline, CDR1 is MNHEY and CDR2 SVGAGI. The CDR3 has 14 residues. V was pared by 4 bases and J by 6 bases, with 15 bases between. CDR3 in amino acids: CASSFGGQVAEAFF. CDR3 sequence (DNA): TGTGCCAGCAGTTTCGGGGGGCAAGTCGCTGAAGCTTTCTTT.

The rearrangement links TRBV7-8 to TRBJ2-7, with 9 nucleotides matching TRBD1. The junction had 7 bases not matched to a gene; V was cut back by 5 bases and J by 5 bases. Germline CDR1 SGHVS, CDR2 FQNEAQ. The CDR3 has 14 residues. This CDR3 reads CASSGPGQGNEQYF. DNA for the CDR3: TGTGCCAGCAGCGGTCCGGGACAGGGTAACGAGCAGTACTTC. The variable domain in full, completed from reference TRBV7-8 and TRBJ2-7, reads GAGVSQSPRYKVAKRGQDVALRCDPISGHVSLFWYQQALGQGPEFLTYFQNEAQLDKSGLPSDRFFAERPEGSVSTLKIQRTQQEDSAVYLCASSGPGQGNEQYFGPGTRLTVT.

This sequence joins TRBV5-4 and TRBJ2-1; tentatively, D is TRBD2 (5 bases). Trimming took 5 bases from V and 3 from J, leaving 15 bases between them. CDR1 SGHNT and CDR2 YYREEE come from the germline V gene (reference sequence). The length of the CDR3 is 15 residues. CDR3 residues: CASSTAPEGYNEQFF. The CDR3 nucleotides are TGTGCCAGCAGTACTGCCCCTGAGGGCTACAATGAGCAGTTCTTC. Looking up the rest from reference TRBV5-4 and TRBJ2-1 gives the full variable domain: ETGVTQSPTHLIKTRGQQVTLRCSSQSGHNTVSWYQQALGQGPQFIFQYYREEENGRGNFPPRFSGLQFPNYSSELNVNALELDDSALYLCASSTAPEGYNEQFFGPGTRLTVL.

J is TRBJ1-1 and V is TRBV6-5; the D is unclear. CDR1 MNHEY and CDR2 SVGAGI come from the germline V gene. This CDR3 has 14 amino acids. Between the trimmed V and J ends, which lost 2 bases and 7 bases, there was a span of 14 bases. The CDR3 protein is CASSYTTAGSEAFF. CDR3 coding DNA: TGTGCCAGCAGTTACACGACTGCCGGAAGTGAAGCTTTCTTT.

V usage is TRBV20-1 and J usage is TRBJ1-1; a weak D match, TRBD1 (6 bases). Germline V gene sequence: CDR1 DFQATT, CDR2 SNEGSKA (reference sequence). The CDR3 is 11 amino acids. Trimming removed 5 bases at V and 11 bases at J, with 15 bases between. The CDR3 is CSALTGIEAFF. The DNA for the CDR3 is TGCAGTGCTCTTACAGGGATTGAGGCTTTCTTT.

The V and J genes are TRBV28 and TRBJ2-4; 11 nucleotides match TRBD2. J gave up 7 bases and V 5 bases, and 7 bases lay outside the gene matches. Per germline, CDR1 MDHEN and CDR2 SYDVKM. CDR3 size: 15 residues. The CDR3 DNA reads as TGTGCCAGCAGTCTTCCACTAGCGGGAGTTAACATTCAGTACTTC. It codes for CASSLPLAGVNIQYF.

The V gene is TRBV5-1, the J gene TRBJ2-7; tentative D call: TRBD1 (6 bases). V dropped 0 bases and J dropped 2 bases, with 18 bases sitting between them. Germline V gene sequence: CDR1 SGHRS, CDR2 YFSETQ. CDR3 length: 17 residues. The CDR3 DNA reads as TGCGCCAGCAGCTTGGGCCAAAACAGGGCGATCGCCTACGAGCAGTACTTC. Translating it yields CASSLGQNRAIAYEQYF.

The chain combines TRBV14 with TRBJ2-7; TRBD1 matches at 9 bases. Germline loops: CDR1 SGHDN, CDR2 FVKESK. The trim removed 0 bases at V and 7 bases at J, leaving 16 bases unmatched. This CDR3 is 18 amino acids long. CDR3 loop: CASSQDRGQGTKSGEQYF. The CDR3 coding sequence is TGTGCCAGCAGCCAAGATCGAGGACAGGGGACGAAGTCGGGAGAGCAGTACTTC.

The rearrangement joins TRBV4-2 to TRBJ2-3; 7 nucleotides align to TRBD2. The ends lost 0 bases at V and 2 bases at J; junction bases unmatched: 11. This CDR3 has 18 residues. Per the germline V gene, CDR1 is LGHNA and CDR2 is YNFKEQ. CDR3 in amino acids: CASSQEGGGRRDTDTQYF. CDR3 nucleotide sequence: TGTGCCAGCAGCCAAGAGGGAGGCGGGAGAAGGGACACAGATACGCAGTATTTT.

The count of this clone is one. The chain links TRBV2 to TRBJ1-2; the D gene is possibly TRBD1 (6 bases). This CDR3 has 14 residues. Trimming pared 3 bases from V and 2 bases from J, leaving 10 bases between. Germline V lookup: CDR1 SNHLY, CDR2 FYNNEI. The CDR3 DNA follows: TGTGCCAGCAGTGATGGGGGCGGGAACTATGGCTACACCTTC. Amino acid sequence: CASSDGGGNYGYTF.

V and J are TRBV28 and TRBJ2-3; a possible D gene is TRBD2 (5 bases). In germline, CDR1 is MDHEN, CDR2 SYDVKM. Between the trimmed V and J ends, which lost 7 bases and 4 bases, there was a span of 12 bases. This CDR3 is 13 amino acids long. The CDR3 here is CASKTSLADTQYF. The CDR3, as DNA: TGTGCCAGCAAAACTAGTCTCGCAGATACGCAGTATTTT.

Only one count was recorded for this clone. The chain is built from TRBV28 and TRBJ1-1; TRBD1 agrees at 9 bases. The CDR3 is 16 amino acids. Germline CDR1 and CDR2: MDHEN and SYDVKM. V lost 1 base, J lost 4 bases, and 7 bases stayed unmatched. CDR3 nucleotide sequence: TGTGCCAGCAGTTTATCAACAGGGGGCGGGGGCACTGAAGCTTTCTTT. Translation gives CASSLSTGGGGTEAFF.

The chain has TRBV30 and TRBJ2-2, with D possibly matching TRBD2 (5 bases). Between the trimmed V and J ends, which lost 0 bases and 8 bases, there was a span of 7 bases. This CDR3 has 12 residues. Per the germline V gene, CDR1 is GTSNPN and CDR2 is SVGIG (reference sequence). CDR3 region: CAWSVGGGELFF. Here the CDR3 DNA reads TGTGCCTGGAGTGTAGGCGGGGGGGAGCTGTTTTTT.

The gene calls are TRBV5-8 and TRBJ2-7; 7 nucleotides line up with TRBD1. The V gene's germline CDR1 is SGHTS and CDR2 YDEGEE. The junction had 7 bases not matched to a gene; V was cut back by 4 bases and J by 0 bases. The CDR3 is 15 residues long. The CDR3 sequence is CASSRTGAISYEQYF. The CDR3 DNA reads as TGTGCCAGCAGCAGAACAGGGGCCATCTCCTACGAGCAGTACTTC. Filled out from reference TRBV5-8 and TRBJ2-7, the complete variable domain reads EAGVTQSPTHLIKTRGQQATLRCSPISGHTSVYWYQQALGLGLQFLLWYDEGEERNRGNFPPRFSGRQFPNYSSELNVNALELEDSALYLCASSRTGAISYEQYFGPGTRLTVT.

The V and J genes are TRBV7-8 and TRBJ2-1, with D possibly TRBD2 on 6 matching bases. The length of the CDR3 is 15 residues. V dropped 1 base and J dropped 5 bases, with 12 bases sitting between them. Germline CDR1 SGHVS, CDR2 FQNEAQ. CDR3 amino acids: CASSLVRTINNEQFF. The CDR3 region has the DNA TGTGCCAGCAGCTTAGTTAGGACTATAAACAATGAGCAGTTCTTC.

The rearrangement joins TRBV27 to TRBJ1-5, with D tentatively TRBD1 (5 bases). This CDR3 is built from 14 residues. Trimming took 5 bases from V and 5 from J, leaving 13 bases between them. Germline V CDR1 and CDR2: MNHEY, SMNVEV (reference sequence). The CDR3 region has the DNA TGTGCCAGCAGTCCCCAGGGATCTCATCAGCCCCAGCATTTT. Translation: CASSPQGSHQPQHF.

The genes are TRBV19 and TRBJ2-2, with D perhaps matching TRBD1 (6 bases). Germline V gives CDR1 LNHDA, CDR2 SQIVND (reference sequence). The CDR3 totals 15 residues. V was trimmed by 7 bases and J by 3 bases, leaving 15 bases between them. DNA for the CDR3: TGTGCCAGTAAGGACCAGGACAGAGACACCGGGGAGCTGTTTTTT. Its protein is CASKDQDRDTGELFF.

CDR3 nucleotide sequence: TGTGCCAGCAGCCGAGTGACGCGGGGAGAGACCCAGTACTTC. Residues: CASSRVTRGETQYF. The rearrangement links TRBV5-6 to TRBJ2-5; tentatively, D is TRBD2 (6 bases). V was clipped by 4 bases and J by 4 bases, with 14 bases between them. The V gene's germline CDR1 is SGHDT and CDR2 YYEEEE. The CDR3 has 14 residues.

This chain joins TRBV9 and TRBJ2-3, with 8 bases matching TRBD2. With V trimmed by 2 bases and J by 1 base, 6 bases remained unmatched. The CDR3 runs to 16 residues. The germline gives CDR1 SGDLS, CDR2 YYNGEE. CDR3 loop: CASSVRVGGGTDTQYF. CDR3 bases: TGTGCCAGCAGCGTCCGTGTCGGGGGGGGCACAGATACGCAGTATTTT.

The CDR3 DNA follows: TGTGCCAGCAGTTATCGGGGGAATGAGCAGTTCTTC. It specifies CASSYRGNEQFF. The rearrangement joins TRBV6-5 to TRBJ2-1; D is perhaps TRBD2 (6 bases). The germline V and J ends were trimmed by 3 bases and 7 bases, with 7 bases remaining between them. The length of the CDR3 is 12 residues. Germline V gene lookup returns CDR1 MNHEY and CDR2 SVGAGI.

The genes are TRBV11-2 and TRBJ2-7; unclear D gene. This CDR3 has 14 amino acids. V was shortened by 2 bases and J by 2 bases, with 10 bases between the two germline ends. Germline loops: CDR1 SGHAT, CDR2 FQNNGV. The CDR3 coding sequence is TGTGCCAGCAGCTTATTTCCCGGTACCTACGAGCAGTACTTC. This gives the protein CASSLFPGTYEQYF. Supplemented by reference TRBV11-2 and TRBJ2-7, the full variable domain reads EAGVAQSPRYKIIEKRQSVAFWCNPISGHATLYWYQQILGQGPKLLIQFQNNGVVDDSQLPKDRFSAERLKGVDSTLKIQPAKLEDSAVYLCASSLFPGTYEQYFGPGTRLTVT.

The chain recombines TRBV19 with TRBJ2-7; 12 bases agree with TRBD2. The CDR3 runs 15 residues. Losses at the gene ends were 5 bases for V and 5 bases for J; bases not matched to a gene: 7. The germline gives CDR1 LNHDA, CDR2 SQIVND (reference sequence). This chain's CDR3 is CASSATSGSLDEQYF. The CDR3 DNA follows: TGTGCCAGTAGTGCGACTAGCGGGAGTTTAGACGAGCAGTACTTC.

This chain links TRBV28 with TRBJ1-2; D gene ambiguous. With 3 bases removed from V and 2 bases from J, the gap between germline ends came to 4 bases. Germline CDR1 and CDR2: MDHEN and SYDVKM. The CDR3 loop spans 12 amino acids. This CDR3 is CASSFLNYGYTF. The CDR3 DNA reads TGTGCCAGCAGTTTCCTCAACTATGGCTACACCTTC.